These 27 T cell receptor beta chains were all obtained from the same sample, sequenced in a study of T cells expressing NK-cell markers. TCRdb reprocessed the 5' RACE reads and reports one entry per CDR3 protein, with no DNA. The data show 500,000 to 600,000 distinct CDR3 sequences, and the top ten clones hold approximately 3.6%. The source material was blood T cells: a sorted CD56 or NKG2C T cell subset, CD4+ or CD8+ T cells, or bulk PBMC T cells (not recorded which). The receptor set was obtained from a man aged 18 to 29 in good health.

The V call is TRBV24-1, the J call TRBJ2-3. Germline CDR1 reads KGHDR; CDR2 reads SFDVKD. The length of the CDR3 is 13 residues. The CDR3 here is CATSVNLGDTQYF.

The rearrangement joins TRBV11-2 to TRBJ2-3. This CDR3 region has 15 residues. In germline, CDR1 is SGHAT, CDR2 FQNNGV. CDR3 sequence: CASSFQGGDTDTQYF.

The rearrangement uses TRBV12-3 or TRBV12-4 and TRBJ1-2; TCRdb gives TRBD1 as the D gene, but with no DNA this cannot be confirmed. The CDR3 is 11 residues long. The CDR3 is CASSRQGGYTF.

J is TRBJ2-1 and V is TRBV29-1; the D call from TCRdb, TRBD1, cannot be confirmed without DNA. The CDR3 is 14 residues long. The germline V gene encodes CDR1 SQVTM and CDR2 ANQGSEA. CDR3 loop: CSVPQGFSYNEQFF.

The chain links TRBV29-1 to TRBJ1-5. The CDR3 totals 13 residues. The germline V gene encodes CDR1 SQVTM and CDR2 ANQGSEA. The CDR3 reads CSVELGSNQPQHF.

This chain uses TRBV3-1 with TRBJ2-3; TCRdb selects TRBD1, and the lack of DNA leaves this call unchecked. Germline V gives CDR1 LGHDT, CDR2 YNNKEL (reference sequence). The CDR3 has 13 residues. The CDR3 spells CASSNSGQATQYF.

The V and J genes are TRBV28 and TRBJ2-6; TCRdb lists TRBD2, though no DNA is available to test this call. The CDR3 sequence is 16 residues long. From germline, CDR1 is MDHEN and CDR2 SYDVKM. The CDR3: CASSLGQPWGANVLTF.

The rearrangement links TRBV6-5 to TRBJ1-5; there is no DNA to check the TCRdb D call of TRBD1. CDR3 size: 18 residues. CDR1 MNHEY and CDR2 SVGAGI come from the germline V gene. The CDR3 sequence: CASSTGQRSTLSNQPQHF.

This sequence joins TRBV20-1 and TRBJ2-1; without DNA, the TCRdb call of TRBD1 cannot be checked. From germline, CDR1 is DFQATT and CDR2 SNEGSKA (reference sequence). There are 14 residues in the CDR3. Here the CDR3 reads CSAGGQGTNNEQFF.

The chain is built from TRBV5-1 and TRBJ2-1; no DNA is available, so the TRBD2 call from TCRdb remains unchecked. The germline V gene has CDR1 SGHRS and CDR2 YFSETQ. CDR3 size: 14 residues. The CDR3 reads CASSPPLAGNEQFF.

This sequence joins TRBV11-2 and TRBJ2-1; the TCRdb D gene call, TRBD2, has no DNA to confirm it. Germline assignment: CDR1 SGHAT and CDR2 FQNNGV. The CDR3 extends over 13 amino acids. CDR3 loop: CASNKREPNEQFF.

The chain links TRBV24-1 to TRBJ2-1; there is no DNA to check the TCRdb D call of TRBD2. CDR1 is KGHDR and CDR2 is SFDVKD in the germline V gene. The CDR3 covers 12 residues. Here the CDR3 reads CATSDLSGWQFF.

The CDR3 here is CAIRSTGQGQETQYF. This chain joins TRBV10-3 and TRBJ2-5; the TCRdb call, TRBD1, lacks DNA for checking. CDR3 length: 15 amino acids. The germline V gene has CDR1 ENHRY and CDR2 SYGVKD.

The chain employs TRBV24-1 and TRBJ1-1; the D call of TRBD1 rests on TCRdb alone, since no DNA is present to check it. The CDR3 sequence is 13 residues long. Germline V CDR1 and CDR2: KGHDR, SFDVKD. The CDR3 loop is CATKAGTGAEAFF.

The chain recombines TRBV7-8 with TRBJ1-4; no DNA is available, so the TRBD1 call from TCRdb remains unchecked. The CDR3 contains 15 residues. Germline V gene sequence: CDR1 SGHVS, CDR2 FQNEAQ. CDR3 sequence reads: CASSSAGTEVEKLFF.

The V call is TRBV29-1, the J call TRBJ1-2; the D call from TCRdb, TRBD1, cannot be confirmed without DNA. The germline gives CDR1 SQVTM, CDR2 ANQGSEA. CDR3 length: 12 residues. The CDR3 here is CSVDPGMYGYTF.

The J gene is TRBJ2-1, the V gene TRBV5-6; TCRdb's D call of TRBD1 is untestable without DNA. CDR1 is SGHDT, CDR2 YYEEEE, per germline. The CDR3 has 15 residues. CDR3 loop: CASSTGVSGLNEQFF.

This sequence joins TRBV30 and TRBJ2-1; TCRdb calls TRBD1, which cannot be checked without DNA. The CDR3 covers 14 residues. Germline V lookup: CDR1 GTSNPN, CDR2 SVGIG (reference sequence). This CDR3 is CAWSGTGNSNEQFF.

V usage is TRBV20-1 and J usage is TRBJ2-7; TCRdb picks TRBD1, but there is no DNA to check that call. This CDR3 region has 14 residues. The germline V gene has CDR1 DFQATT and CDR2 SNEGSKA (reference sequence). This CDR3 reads CSARVGQAVYEQYF.

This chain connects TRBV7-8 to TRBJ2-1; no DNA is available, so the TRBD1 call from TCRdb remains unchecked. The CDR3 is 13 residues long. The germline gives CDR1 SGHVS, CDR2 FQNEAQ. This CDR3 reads CASSSRDFNEQFF.

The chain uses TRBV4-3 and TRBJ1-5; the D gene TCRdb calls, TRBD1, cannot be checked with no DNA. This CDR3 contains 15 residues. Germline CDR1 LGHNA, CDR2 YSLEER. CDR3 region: CASSPDRAYNQPQHF.

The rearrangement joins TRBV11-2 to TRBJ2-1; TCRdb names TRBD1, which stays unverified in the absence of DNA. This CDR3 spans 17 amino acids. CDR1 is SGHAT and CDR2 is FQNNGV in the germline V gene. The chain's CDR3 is CASSLDRGGRAYNEQFF. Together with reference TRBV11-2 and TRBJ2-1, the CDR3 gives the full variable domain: EAGVAQSPRYKIIEKRQSVAFWCNPISGHATLYWYQQILGQGPKLLIQFQNNGVVDDSQLPKDRFSAERLKGVDSTLKIQPAKLEDSAVYLCASSLDRGGRAYNEQFFGPGTRLTVL.

CDR3 amino acids: CASSLVRGADTEAFF. V gene TRBV7-8 combines with J gene TRBJ1-1. The length of the CDR3 is 15 residues. Germline V gene sequence: CDR1 SGHVS, CDR2 FQNEAQ.

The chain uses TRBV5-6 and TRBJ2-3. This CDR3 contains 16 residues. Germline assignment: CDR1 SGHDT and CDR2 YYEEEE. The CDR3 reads CASSLAPTARTDTQYF.

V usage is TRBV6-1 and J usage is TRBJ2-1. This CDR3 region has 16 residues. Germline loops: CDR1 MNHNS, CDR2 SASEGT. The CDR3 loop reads CASSEPGLSSYNEQFF.

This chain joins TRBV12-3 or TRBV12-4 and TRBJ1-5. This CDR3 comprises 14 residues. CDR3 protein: CASSLAPIVQPQHF.

CDR3 sequence: CSASFLSSYEQYF. The chain uses TRBV20-1 and TRBJ2-7. The CDR3 runs to 13 residues. Germline V gives CDR1 DFQATT, CDR2 SNEGSKA (reference sequence).